This TCR beta chain was observed in a study of blood T cell repertoires in COVID-19. Across the whole study: Whether acute or convalescent, the COVID-19 samples came from the United States, Italy and Spain. Nucleic acid was either cDNA or gDNA, and it came from T cells, B-cell-depleted T cells, or PBMCs.

In the original processing: By means of reference gene primer amplification, nucleated cell counts were estimated. TCRdb's copy holds only in-frame clones and misses some; the assay was immunoSEQ multiplex PCR. V and J calls and clone size are as listed in that table; D and trimming were resolved from the DNA. Found here are approximately 150,000 clones, roughly nine tenths of them singletons; the top ten hold less than 5.5%. The germline gives CDR1 SGHTA, CDR2 FQGTGA. The CDR3 spans 15 residues. Trimming removed 5 bases from V and 3 bases from J; junction bases left unmatched: 9. The clonotype comes from a human donor in a cohort sampled during active COVID-19. The rearrangement joins TRBV7-3 to TRBJ2-7, with TRBD2 identical over 8 bases. Sequenced: peripheral blood. The CDR3 sequence is CASSPFGTSDYEQYF. The CDR3 region has the DNA TGTGCCAGCAGCCCGTTCGGGACTAGTGACTACGAGCAGTACTTC.